The 11 T cell receptor beta chains listed next were all sequenced from one sample in a study of shared clonotypes between healthy human individuals. Sequenced by immunoSEQ multiplex PCR; TCRdb stores in-frame clones only, minus some. The sample lists millions of clones, about 95% occurring once. CD45RO negativity and positive selection for CCR7 defined naive CD8 cells, a population that excluded terminally differentiated effector memory CD45RA+ cells. The specimen was naive CD8+ T cells sorted from blood. The receptors were sampled from a man younger than 30 in good health.

The rearrangement uses TRBV19 and TRBJ2-7; D may be TRBD1 or TRBD2 (6 bases each). The CDR3 covers 14 residues. V gave up 3 bases and J gave up 6 bases, with 15 bases separating them. Germline lookup yields CDR1 LNHDA and CDR2 SQIVND (reference sequence). The CDR3 bases are TGTGCCAGTAGTATGGCAGGGGAGGCTTTCGAGCAGTACTTC. Protein product: CASSMAGEAFEQYF.

The gene calls are TRBV7-3 and TRBJ2-1; D is unresolved. The CDR3 contains 15 residues. Trimming cost V 4 bases and J 5 bases, with 15 bases left between them. Germline V gene sequence: CDR1 SGHTA, CDR2 FQGTGA. The CDR3 reads CASSSGPDPDNEQFF. In nucleotides, the CDR3 is TGTGCCAGCAGCTCCGGGCCAGACCCCGACAATGAGCAGTTCTTC.

The CDR3 loop is CASSLINRGLSYEQYF. DNA for the CDR3: TGTGCCAGCAGCTTAATTAACAGGGGACTTTCCTACGAGCAGTACTTC. The chain couples TRBV27 to TRBJ2-7; the D gene is possibly TRBD1 (7 bases). The V end lost 6 bases, the J end lost 1 base, and 19 bases lay between the germline ends. The CDR3 is 16 amino acids. The germline V gene has CDR1 MNHEY and CDR2 SMNVEV (reference sequence).

The chain joins TRBV7-6 to TRBJ2-2; the match to TRBD2 covers 14 bases. The germline CDR1 and CDR2 sequences are SGHVS and FNYEAQ. This CDR3 comprises 18 residues. J was trimmed by 4 bases and V by 4 bases; bases with no gene match: 8. Here the CDR3 DNA reads TGTGCCAGCAGCTGGGGACTAGCGGGAGACGAATTCACCGGGGAGCTGTTTTTT. Translating gives CASSWGLAGDEFTGELFF.

The V call is TRBV11-2, the J call TRBJ2-7, with D hard to call. Trimming stripped 3 bases from V and 2 bases from J, with 8 bases between. This CDR3 comprises 13 residues. CDR1 SGHAT and CDR2 FQNNGV come from the germline V gene. The CDR3 DNA follows: TGTGCCAGCAGCTTTTCCGTTCCCTACGAGCAGTACTTC. Its translation is CASSFSVPYEQYF.

This chain connects TRBV10-2 to TRBJ2-7, with D perhaps matching TRBD1 (6 bases). Germline V CDR1 and CDR2: WSHSY, SAAADI. CDR3 length: 15 residues. Trimming removed 6 bases at V and 6 bases at J, with 21 bases between. CDR3 sequence (DNA): TGCGCCAGCAGGGTGGGCCAGGGGATCTCACGCGAGCAGTACTTC. The encoded protein is CASRVGQGISREQYF.

This chain links TRBV28 with TRBJ1-5; 8 positions agree with TRBD1. CDR1 MDHEN and CDR2 SYDVKM come from the germline V gene. There are 14 residues in the CDR3. Trimming cost V 5 bases and J 4 bases; bases outside gene matches: 4. CDR3 amino acids: CASSGQGVNQPQHF. The CDR3 coding sequence is TGTGCCAGCAGTGGACAGGGAGTAAATCAGCCCCAGCATTTT. The variable domain in full, with the rest retrieved from reference TRBV28 and TRBJ1-5, is DVKVTQSSRYLVKRTGEKVFLECVQDMDHENMFWYRQDPGLGLRLIYFSYDVKMKEKGDIPEGYSVSREKKERFSLILESASTNQTSMYLCASSGQGVNQPQHFGDGTRLSIL.

This clone came up once. The chain combines TRBV29-1 with TRBJ2-7, with 8 positions matching TRBD1. This CDR3 spans 14 amino acids. V trimming: 6 bases; J trimming: 0 bases; junction bases outside the gene matches: 7. CDR1 is SQVTM, CDR2 ANQGSEA, per germline. CDR3 sequence: CSVRYDRGSYEQYF. As DNA, the CDR3 is TGCAGCGTCCGATACGACAGGGGCTCCTACGAGCAGTACTTC.

The CDR3 here is CASSLEFREIYEQYF. CDR3 sequence (DNA): TGTGCCAGCAGCTTAGAGTTCAGGGAGATCTACGAGCAGTACTTC. The rearrangement uses TRBV11-2 and TRBJ2-7; D tentatively reads TRBD1 or TRBD2 (5 bases each). Trimming stripped 0 bases from V and 3 bases from J, with 12 bases between. The CDR3 runs 15 residues. Germline CDR1 reads SGHAT; CDR2 reads FQNNGV. Full variable domain (outside the CDR3, taken from reference TRBV11-2 and TRBJ2-7): EAGVAQSPRYKIIEKRQSVAFWCNPISGHATLYWYQQILGQGPKLLIQFQNNGVVDDSQLPKDRFSAERLKGVDSTLKIQPAKLEDSAVYLCASSLEFREIYEQYFGPGTRLTVT.

The chain carries TRBV30 and TRBJ1-2; no clear D gene. Trimming removed 1 base from V and 4 bases from J, with 4 bases in between. CDR3 length: 11 amino acids. Per the germline V gene, CDR1 is GTSNPN and CDR2 is SVGIG (reference sequence). This CDR3 is CAWSDVYGYTF. The DNA of the CDR3 is TGTGCCTGGAGTGACGTCTATGGCTACACCTTC.

The chain recombines TRBV30 with TRBJ2-1, with 7 positions matching TRBD2. This CDR3 region has 12 residues. The ends lost 2 bases at V and 9 bases at J; junction bases unmatched: 4. The V gene's germline CDR1 is GTSNPN and CDR2 SVGIG (reference sequence). The DNA for the CDR3 is TGTGCCTGGAGTCTCAGCGGGATTGAGCAGTTCTTC. Translating it yields CAWSLSGIEQFF.